The rows below give T cell receptor beta chains drawn from one sample of a study of control samples from healthy donors and cancer patients. The table came from immunoSEQ multiplex PCR; TCRdb's copy has only in-frame clones and leaves some out. This sample has about 160,000 clones, with about 94% found just once. Sequences were obtained from PBMCs. These TCRs come from a man between 60 and 70 years old with colorectal cancer. CDR3s include the opening cysteine and the closing phenylalanine or tryptophan. The D gene is left open where the match is weak. Rows may omit the clone size; those that give it use once, few, many or a size class.

clone_size j_call d_call v_call cdr3_aa cdr3_nt
. TRBJ1-3 . TRBV4-1 CASSQQPGHFSGNTIYF TGCGCCAGCAGCCAACAACCGGGACACTTCTCTGGAAACACCATATATTTT
. TRBJ1-1 TRBD1 TRBV9 CASSGQGHLGEAFF TGTGCCAGCAGCGGACAGGGTCATCTCGGTGAAGCTTTCTTT
. TRBJ1-1 . TRBV20-1 CSASRGRLNTEAFF TGCAGTGCTAGTAGAGGCAGGTTGAACACTGAAGCTTTCTTT
. TRBJ2-1 TRBD2 TRBV14 CASSQEALRRGAYNEQFF TGTGCCAGCAGCCAAGAGGCCCTCCGGCGGGGGGCCTACAATGAGCAGTTCTTC
. TRBJ1-5 . TRBV5-5 CASSLVGQVSQPQHF TGTGCCAGCAGCTTGGTAGGGCAAGTTAGCCAGCCCCAGCATTTT
. TRBJ1-5 . TRBV29-1 CSVAQSPGQPQHF TGCAGCGTTGCACAGTCCCCAGGGCAGCCCCAGCATTTT
. TRBJ1-2 . TRBV7-9 CASSPGWRDFEGYTF TGTGCCAGCAGTCCCGGGTGGAGGGACTTTGAGGGCTACACCTTC
. TRBJ1-5 . TRBV10-3 CAISESGSHSNQPQHF TGTGCCATCAGTGAGTCGGGCAGCCATAGCAATCAGCCCCAGCATTTT
. TRBJ2-7 . TRBV5-6 CASSPAGTKTTYEQYF TGTGCCAGCAGCCCGGCCGGGACAAAAACAACCTACGAGCAGTACTTC
. TRBJ2-5 TRBD2 TRBV7-9 CASTSAGVQETQYF TGTGCCAGCACCTCAGCGGGGGTACAAGAGACCCAGTACTTC
once TRBJ1-1 TRBD1 TRBV7-8 CASSSRGRDTEAFF TGTGCCAGCAGCTCCAGGGGGCGCGACACTGAAGCTTTCTTT
. TRBJ1-2 . TRBV14 CASSQTGRYGYTF TGTGCCAGCAGCCAAACGGGCCGCTATGGCTACACCTTC
. TRBJ2-3 TRBD2 TRBV24-1 CATSDSSLVAGGPDTQYF TGTGCCACCAGTGATTCCTCTCTGGTAGCGGGGGGGCCAGATACGCAGTATTTT
. TRBJ2-5 . TRBV9 CASSAPQETQYF TGTGCCAGCAGCGCACCCCAAGAGACCCAGTACTTC
. TRBJ1-5 TRBD1 TRBV3-1/TRBV3-2 CASSQRPGTGLSNQPQHF TGTGCCAGCAGCCAACGACCCGGGACAGGTCTAAGCAATCAGCCCCAGCATTTT
. TRBJ1-1 . TRBV18 CASTPGYSTMNTEAFF TGTGCCAGCACCCCCGGCTACAGCACTATGAACACTGAAGCTTTCTTT
. TRBJ2-6 TRBD1 TRBV19 CASRPGQGAAGANVLTF TGTGCCAGTAGACCCGGACAGGGGGCGGCTGGGGCCAACGTCCTGACTTTC
once TRBJ2-3 . TRBV30 CAAEWSLADTQYF TGTGCCGCCGAGTGGAGCCTCGCAGATACGCAGTATTTT
. TRBJ1-1 . TRBV6-6 CASSYGEYTEAFF TGTGCCAGCAGTTACGGGGAGTACACTGAAGCTTTCTTT
. TRBJ2-7 . TRBV6-5 CASSYSNVPSYEQYF TGTGCCAGCAGTTACTCGAACGTCCCCAGCTACGAGCAGTACTTC
once TRBJ1-4 TRBD1 TRBV7-2 CASRTGTGINEKLFF TGTGCCAGCAGGACCGGGACAGGGATCAATGAAAAACTGTTTTTT
. TRBJ2-7 TRBD1 TRBV27 CASRTGSEQYF TGTGCCAGCAGGACAGGGAGCGAGCAGTACTTC
once TRBJ1-2 . TRBV27 CASSFGRTEGYTF TGTGCCAGCAGTTTTGGCAGGACTGAAGGCTACACCTTC
. TRBJ2-1 TRBD1 TRBV4-1 CASSLRTGTSYNEQFF TGCGCCAGCAGCCTTCGGACAGGGACCTCCTACAATGAGCAGTTCTTC
once TRBJ2-3 TRBD1 TRBV19 CASSMGTGGTDTQYF TGTGCCAGTAGTATGGGGACAGGGGGCACAGATACGCAGTATTTT